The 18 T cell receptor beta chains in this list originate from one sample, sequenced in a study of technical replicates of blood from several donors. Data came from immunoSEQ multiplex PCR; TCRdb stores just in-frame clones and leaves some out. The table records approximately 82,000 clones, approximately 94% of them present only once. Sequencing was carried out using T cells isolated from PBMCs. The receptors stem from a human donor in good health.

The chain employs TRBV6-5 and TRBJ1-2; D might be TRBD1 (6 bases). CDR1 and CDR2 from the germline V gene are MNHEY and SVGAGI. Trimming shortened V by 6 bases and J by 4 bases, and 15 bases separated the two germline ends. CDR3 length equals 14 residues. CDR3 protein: CASREWTVGYGYTF. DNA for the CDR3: TGTGCCAGCAGGGAATGGACAGTTGGCTATGGCTACACCTTC.

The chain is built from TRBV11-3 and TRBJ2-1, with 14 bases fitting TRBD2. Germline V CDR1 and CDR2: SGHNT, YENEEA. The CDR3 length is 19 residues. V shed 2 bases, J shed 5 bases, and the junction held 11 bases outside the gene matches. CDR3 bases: TGTGCCAGCAGCTTAAATGCCGGGACTAGCGGGAGTATCCACAATGAGCAGTTCTTC. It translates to CASSLNAGTSGSIHNEQFF.

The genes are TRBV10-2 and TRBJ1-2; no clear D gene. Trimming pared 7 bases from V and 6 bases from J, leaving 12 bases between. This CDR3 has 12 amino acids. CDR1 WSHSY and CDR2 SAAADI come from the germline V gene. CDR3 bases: TGCGCCAGCACGAGGGAGGGAAATGGCTACACCTTC. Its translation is CASTREGNGYTF.

CDR3 bases: TGTGCCAGTAGTGGGCGTACCTACAATGAGCAGTTCTTC. Encoded protein: CASSGRTYNEQFF. The J gene is TRBJ2-1, the V gene TRBV6-5; D is ambiguous. Trimming pared 9 bases from V and 2 bases from J, leaving 11 bases between. This CDR3 spans 13 amino acids. Germline V gives CDR1 MNHEY, CDR2 SVGAGI.

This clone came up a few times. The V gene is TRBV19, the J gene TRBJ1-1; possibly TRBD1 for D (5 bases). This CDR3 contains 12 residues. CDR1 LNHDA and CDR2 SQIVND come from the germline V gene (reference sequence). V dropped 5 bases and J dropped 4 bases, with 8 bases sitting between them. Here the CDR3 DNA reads TGTGCCAGTAGTTGGACAACCACTGAAGCTTTCTTT. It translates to CASSWTTTEAFF.

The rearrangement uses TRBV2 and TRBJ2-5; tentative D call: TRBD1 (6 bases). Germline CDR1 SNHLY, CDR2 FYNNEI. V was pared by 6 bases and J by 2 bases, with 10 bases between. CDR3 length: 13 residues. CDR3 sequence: CASRTDSQETQYF. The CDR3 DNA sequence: TGTGCCAGCAGGACGGACAGTCAAGAGACCCAGTACTTC.

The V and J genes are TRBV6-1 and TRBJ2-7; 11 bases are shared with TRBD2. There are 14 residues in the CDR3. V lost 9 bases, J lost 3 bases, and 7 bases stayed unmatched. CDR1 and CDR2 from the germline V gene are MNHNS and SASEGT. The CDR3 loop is CASYASGGNYEQYF. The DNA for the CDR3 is TGTGCCAGTTACGCTAGCGGGGGGAACTACGAGCAGTACTTC.

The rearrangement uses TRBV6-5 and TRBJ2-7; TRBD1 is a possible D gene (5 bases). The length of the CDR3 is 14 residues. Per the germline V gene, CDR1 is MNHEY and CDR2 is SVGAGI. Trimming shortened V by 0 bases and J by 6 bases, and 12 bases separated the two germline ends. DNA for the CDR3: TGTGCCAGCAGTTACTCTACCGGGCAGGGCGAGCAGTACTTC. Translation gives CASSYSTGQGEQYF.

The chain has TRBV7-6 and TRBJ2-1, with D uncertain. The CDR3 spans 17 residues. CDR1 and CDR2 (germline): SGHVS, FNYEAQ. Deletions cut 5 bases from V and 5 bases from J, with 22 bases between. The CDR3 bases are TGTGCCAGCAGCCCTATCGTCAGTGACTCCTCGAACAATGAGCAGTTCTTC. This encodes CASSPIVSDSSNNEQFF.

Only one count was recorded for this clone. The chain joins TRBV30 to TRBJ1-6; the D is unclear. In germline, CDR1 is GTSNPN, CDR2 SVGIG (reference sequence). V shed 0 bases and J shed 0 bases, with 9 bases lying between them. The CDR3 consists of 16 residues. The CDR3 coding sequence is TGTGCCTGGAGTGTATCTAGGAGCTCCTATAATTCACCCCTCCACTTT. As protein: CAWSVSRSSYNSPLHF.

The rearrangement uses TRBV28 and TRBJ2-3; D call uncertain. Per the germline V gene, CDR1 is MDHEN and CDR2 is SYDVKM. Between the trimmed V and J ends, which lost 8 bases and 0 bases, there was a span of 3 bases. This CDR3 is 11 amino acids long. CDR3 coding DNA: TGTGCCAGCTCTAGCACAGATACGCAGTATTTT. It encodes CASSSTDTQYF.

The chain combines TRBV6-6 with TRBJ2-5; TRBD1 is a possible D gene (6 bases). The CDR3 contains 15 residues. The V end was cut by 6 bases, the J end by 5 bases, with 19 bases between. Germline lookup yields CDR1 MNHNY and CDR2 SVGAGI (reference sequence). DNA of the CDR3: TGTGCCAGCAGACACAGGGATCATGGGTCGGAGACCCAGTACTTC. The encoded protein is CASRHRDHGSETQYF.

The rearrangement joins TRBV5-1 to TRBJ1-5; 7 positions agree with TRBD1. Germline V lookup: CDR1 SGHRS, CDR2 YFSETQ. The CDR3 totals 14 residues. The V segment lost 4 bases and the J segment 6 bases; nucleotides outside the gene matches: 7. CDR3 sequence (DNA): TGCGCCAGCAGCATAGGACAGGCGGGTCAGCCCCAGCATTTT. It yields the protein CASSIGQAGQPQHF.

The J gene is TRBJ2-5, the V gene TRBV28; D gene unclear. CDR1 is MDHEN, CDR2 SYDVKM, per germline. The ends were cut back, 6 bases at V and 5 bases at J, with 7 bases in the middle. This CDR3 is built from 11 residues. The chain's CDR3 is CASSYRETQYF. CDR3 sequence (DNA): TGTGCCAGCAGCTACCGGGAGACCCAGTACTTC. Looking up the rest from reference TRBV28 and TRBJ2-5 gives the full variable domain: DVKVTQSSRYLVKRTGEKVFLECVQDMDHENMFWYRQDPGLGLRLIYFSYDVKMKEKGDIPEGYSVSREKKERFSLILESASTNQTSMYLCASSYRETQYFGPGTRLLVL.

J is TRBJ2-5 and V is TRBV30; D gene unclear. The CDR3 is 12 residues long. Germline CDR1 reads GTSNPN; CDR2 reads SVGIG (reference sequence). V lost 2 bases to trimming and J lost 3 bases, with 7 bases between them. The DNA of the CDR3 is TGTGCCTGGAGTACGCTAGAAGAGACCCAGTACTTC. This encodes CAWSTLEETQYF. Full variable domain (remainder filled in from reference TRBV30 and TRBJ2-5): SQTIHQWPATLVQPVGSPLSLECTVEGTSNPNLYWYRQAAGRGLQLLFYSVGIGQISSEVPQNLSASRPQDRQFILSSKKLLLSDSGFYLCAWSTLEETQYFGPGTRLLVL.

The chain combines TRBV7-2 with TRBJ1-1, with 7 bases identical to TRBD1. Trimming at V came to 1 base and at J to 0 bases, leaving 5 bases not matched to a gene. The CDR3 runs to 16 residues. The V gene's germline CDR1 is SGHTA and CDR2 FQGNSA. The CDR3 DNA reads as TGTGCCAGCAGCTTAGAGGGACAGATGCTGAACACTGAAGCTTTCTTT. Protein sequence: CASSLEGQMLNTEAFF.

For the CDR3, the DNA is TGTGCCAGCAGTTACCAAGGACAGGGTTCGGGAACTTTCTTT. As protein: CASSYQGQGSGTFF. The chain is built from TRBV6-5 and TRBJ1-1, with 8 bases that match TRBD1. This CDR3 contains 14 residues. V lost 2 bases to trimming and J lost 12 bases; unmatched junction nucleotides: 11. Germline V lookup: CDR1 MNHEY, CDR2 SVGAGI.

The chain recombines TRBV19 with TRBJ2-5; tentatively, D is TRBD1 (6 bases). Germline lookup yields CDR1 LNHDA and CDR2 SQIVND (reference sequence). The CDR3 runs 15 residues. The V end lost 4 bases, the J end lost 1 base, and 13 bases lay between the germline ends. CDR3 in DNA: TGTGCCAGTAGTACCGGCGGACAGACCCAAGAGACCCAGTACTTC. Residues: CASSTGGQTQETQYF. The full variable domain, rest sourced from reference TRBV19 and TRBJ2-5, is DGGITQSPKYLFRKEGQNVTLSCEQNLNHDAMYWYRQDPGQGLRLIYYSQIVNDFQKGDIAEGYSVSREKKESFPLTVTSAQKNPTAFYLCASSTGGQTQETQYFGPGTRLLVL.